These 12 T cell receptor beta chains came from one sample sequenced in a study of blood T cell repertoires in COVID-19. Clones were read by immunoSEQ multiplex PCR, and TCRdb kept only the in-frame ones, dropping some. The sample has tens of thousands of clones, just under 90% seen once; the top ten hold 7% to 9%. Specimen: peripheral blood. The source is a man older than 75 with active or convalescent COVID-19.

The rearrangement joins TRBV5-1 to TRBJ2-3; 11 nucleotides line up with TRBD2. Trimming removed 0 bases from V and 1 base from J; junction bases left unmatched: 4. Germline assignment: CDR1 SGHRS and CDR2 YFSETQ. The CDR3 length is 17 residues. The CDR3 here is CASSLALLAGGTDTQYF. CDR3 in DNA: TGCGCCAGCAGCTTGGCCTTACTAGCGGGAGGCACAGATACGCAGTATTTT.

This clone showed up just once. The chain has TRBV7-2 and TRBJ2-2; tentative D call: TRBD1 (6 bases). The CDR3 covers 17 residues. Germline lookup yields CDR1 SGHTA and CDR2 FQGNSA. Trimming cost V 1 base and J 0 bases, with 12 bases left between them. The CDR3 DNA is TGTGCCAGCAGCTTAGACTCGGACAGCGCGAACACCGGGGAGCTGTTTTTT. Translation gives CASSLDSDSANTGELFF.

This chain connects TRBV24-1 to TRBJ2-5; D perhaps matches TRBD2 (5 bases). Trimming removed 4 bases from V and 1 base from J, with 12 bases in between. The CDR3 sequence is 15 residues long. Germline V gene lookup returns CDR1 KGHDR and CDR2 SFDVKD. The CDR3 here is CATSDLDGIQETQYF. The CDR3 region has the DNA TGTGCCACCAGTGACCTCGACGGGATCCAAGAGACCCAGTACTTC.

This rearrangement joins TRBV7-2 to TRBJ2-7; TRBD1 matches at 8 bases. V lost 4 bases to trimming and J lost 7 bases; unmatched junction nucleotides: 9. There are 14 residues in the CDR3. Germline CDR1 SGHTA, CDR2 FQGNSA. DNA for the CDR3: TGTGCCAGCAGCTCCTTGACAGGGGCGGAAGAGCAGTACTTC. Translating gives CASSSLTGAEEQYF.

Comments on this clone: Other DNA sequences of this sample code for an identical CDR3. The chain is built from TRBV5-4 and TRBJ2-1; 8 bases agree with TRBD1. The germline gives CDR1 SGHNT, CDR2 YYREEE (reference sequence). Unmatched junction bases numbered 5, after V lost 4 bases and J lost 2 bases. The CDR3 length is 15 residues. The CDR3 DNA is TGTGCCAGCAGCCCAGGGACAGGACCCTACAATGAGCAGTTCTTC. Protein product: CASSPGTGPYNEQFF.

The chain links TRBV6-6 to TRBJ1-2; no firm D call. CDR1 is MNHNY, CDR2 SVGAGI, per germline (reference sequence). This CDR3 contains 11 residues. Trimming removed 4 bases at V and 8 bases at J, with 8 bases between. The CDR3 DNA follows: TGTGCCAGCAGTTCGACTATCGGCTACACCTTC. Translating it yields CASSSTIGYTF.

The CDR3 loop reads CASSAVLGRGSYEQYF. CDR3 nucleotides: TGTGCCAGCAGCGCAGTATTAGGGCGGGGCTCCTACGAGCAGTACTTC. The V call is TRBV7-2, the J call TRBJ2-7; possibly TRBD2 for D (6 bases). This CDR3 is 16 amino acids long. V lost 5 bases, J lost 0 bases, and 17 bases lay in between. Germline CDR1 reads SGHTA; CDR2 reads FQGNSA.

In its sample, this clone was seen once. The chain recombines TRBV27 with TRBJ2-1, with D perhaps matching TRBD2 (7 bases). The V end was cut by 1 base, the J end by 4 bases, with 14 bases between. This CDR3 contains 16 residues. Germline V gene sequence: CDR1 MNHEY, CDR2 SMNVEV (reference sequence). As DNA, the CDR3 is TGTGCCAGCAGTTTATATGGGGGGGCTCAGTACAATGAGCAGTTCTTC. Encoded protein: CASSLYGGAQYNEQFF.

Only a few counts were recorded for this clone. The rearrangement uses TRBV9 and TRBJ2-7; D possibly corresponds to TRBD1 (5 bases). CDR1 and CDR2 (germline): SGDLS, YYNGEE. This CDR3 contains 13 residues. Trimming cost V 3 bases and J 5 bases, with 12 bases left between them. The chain's CDR3 is CASSGGTTHEQYF. CDR3 DNA: TGTGCCAGCAGCGGGGGCACGACCCACGAGCAGTACTTC. Looking up the rest from reference TRBV9 and TRBJ2-7 gives the full variable domain: DSGVTQTPKHLITATGQRVTLRCSPRSGDLSVYWYQQSLDQGLQFLIQYYNGEERAKGNILERFSAQQFPDLHSELNLSSLELGDSALYFCASSGGTTHEQYFGPGTRLTVT.

This chain joins TRBV6-5 and TRBJ2-1, with 10 bases lining up with TRBD1. The V gene end was trimmed by 6 bases and the J gene end by 7 bases; junction bases not matched to a gene: 9. The germline V gene encodes CDR1 MNHEY and CDR2 SVGAGI. The CDR3 totals 15 residues. The CDR3 region is CASRLGTGAFNEQFF. The CDR3 DNA reads as TGTGCCAGCAGACTGGGGACAGGGGCTTTTAATGAGCAGTTCTTC.

V and J are TRBV7-3 and TRBJ2-1; TRBD2 matches at 7 bases. The CDR3 covers 14 residues. After removal of 5 bases from V and 10 bases from J, the junction contained 11 bases not matched to a gene. Germline V gene sequence: CDR1 SGHTA, CDR2 FQGTGA. The CDR3 DNA reads as TGTGCCAGCAGCCCTAGGGTCGACGGGGGGGAGCAGTTCTTC. Protein: CASSPRVDGGEQFF.

The chain employs TRBV12-5 and TRBJ2-1, with D perhaps matching TRBD1 (6 bases). Germline loops: CDR1 LGHNT, CDR2 FRNRAP. The CDR3 contains 12 residues. Trimming removed 4 bases at V and 6 bases at J, with 7 bases between. CDR3 protein: CASGSGANEQFF. The CDR3 DNA is TGTGCTAGTGGTTCAGGGGCCAATGAGCAGTTCTTC.